This entry is about one T cell receptor beta chain. Its antigen has not been determined. The input lacks base qualities; no much larger clone sits a single base away. This sample is drawn from a study of blood T cell repertoires in COVID-19 (dated by TCRdb to between 2020 and 2021). With respect to the entire study: Samples covering the acute and convalescent phases of COVID-19 were provided by collaborators in the United States, Italy and Spain. The material from the prospective study consisted of cDNA or gDNA derived from T cells, B-cell-depleted T cells, or PBMCs. The dataset comprised deeply sampled blood TCRbeta repertoires from subjects exposed to, actively infected with, or recovered from COVID-19. A freely available public database, intended as a resource for researchers studying the immune response to SARS-CoV-2, is where the repertoires were released. Samples were obtained from the ongoing ImmuneRACE study (first 160 participants) and from 950 to 1,500 subjects provided by 6 global collaborators. A de-identified subject ID, COVID-19 status, age in years and sex were almost always included in the sample metadata. Where available, HLA class I and class II types were obtained from metadata supplied by the sample provider rather than from assay-based typing. Summary of the overall study and its limitations: The amount of clinical and demographic metadata varied by source and participant and was provided uncurated.

As encoded in the germline V gene, CDR1 is SGHDN while CDR2 is FVKESK. There are 15 amino acids in the CDR3, from cysteine to phenylalanine inclusive. Only the CDR3 portion is preserved as DNA: 45 bases, with reading frame beginning at the first base. V lost 0 bases and J lost 2 bases; the stretch between them is 10 bases long. Collaborating institutions collected whole blood in K2EDTA tubes following their own protocols. Collaborator samples were shipped for TCRbeta analysis as frozen whole blood, isolated PBMCs, or DNA extracted from either sample type. The immunoSEQ Assay, a bias-controlled multiplex PCR, was used to amplify TCRbeta CDR3 regions from genomic DNA. On the authors' methods: Within the assay, amplification of reference gene primers was used to estimate how many nucleated cells each sample contained. To quantify the absolute abundance of each unique TCRbeta CDR3 rearrangement, sequence reads were collapsed and filtered. For each sample, productive Simpson clonality was calculated by taking the square root of Simpson's diversity index across productive rearrangements. Imported from immuneACCESS, the table was reduced by TCRdb to in-frame sequences with V and J called. These copies leave out some clones; in studies compared against another copy, an unresolved V gene accounts for under half, and the cause of the remainder is not known. V and J calls and clone size are given by that table; D and trimming were obtained from the DNA. The sample table shows under 300,000 clones, and roughly 89% are seen once. Of the sample, about 3% is held by the ten largest clones.

Material: peripheral blood. The rearrangement combines TRBV14 with TRBJ1-1; the D gene remains uncertain. This TCR came from a young woman with active or convalescent COVID-19. For the CDR3, the sequence is CASSQEGSLNTEAFF. The DNA sequence follows: TGTGCCAGCAGCCAAGAGGGCTCCCTAAACACTGAAGCTTTCTTT.